A selection of T cell receptor beta chains follows, all from one sample in a study of CD4+ T cells in melanoma. Sequencing used immunoSEQ multiplex PCR; TCRdb keeps in-frame clones, though not all of them. The repertoire has roughly 12,000 clones, roughly two thirds of them found once; the top ten carry roughly 10%. Sequencing was performed on cells from a culture (not recorded whether cultured in vitro). All receptors come from a human donor with melanoma. CDR3s include the opening cysteine and the closing phenylalanine or tryptophan.

V gene | CDR3 protein
TRBV10-1 | CASSEGLAGVRSYNEQFF
TRBV6-5 | CASSAGEGQPQHF
TRBV2 | CASRAEGGYEAFF
TRBV6-5 | CASSYRDNTDTQYF
TRBV2 | CASTTTDTQYF
TRBV7-9 | CASSLQGGEETQYF
TRBV6-4 | CASSDWAGSDTQYF
TRBV19 | CASSMWLNTEAFF
TRBV5-1 | CASTPHLNTEAFF
TRBV7-6 | CASSQTGQGTSGYTF
TRBV4-1 | CASSQDFSGNYGYTF
TRBV29-1 | CSVLGTAGQPQHF
TRBV6-6 | CASSYERGAKQYF
TRBV7-9 | CASKWRVDSFWNEQFF
TRBV18 | CASSPGLGATNEKLFF
TRBV9 | CASSDLNTGELFF
TRBV5-1 | CASRPYGQAYGYTF
TRBV4-2 | CASSQGPGSTYEQYF
TRBV6-5 | CASSPYGRDSPLHF
TRBV11-2 | CASSPLRGEDSYEQYF
TRBV30 | CAWSGGFNTGELFF
TRBV5-6 | CASSLEGREGSNQPQHF
TRBV5-6 | CASSLGGVETQYF
TRBV5-1 | CASSPGAGRETQYF
TRBV13 | CASSPGLAGGLRRSNEQFF
TRBV30 | CAWSVGQDTGELFF
TRBV18 | CASSPSPGGDRGYTF
TRBV6-5 | CASSEVRGTSEAFF
TRBV30 | CAWRGGRLATNEKLFF
TRBV15 | CATSRDAGPLTPLHF
TRBV6-5 | CASRGGSYNSPLHF
TRBV15 | CATSRGGAEGGRGYTF
TRBV7-9 | CASSILGRMNTEAFF
TRBV5-4 | CASSLGGLQPGNTIYF
TRBV6-1 | CASSEVWGNEQFF
TRBV25-1 | CASSTILAGVGLQTQYF
TRBV10-1 | CASSDAGYKDYTF
TRBV5-6 | CASSFLSGANVLTF
TRBV11-2 | CASSLRVPYEQYF
TRBV7-8 | CASSFSIGNTEAFF
TRBV7-6 | CASSLGLAETQYF
TRBV6-1 | CASSARLTTYNEQFF
TRBV5-1 | CASSLAAGPGEQYF
TRBV19 | CASSRDRGETQYF
TRBV11-3 | CASSPTSGGGTDTQYF
TRBV7-2 | CASRPGAGYQPQHF
TRBV18 | CASSPRQGFNEKLFF
TRBV2 | CASSEFTRADTEAFF
TRBV4-1 | CASSHTGTGGFF
TRBV9 | CASSVASRGGEQYF
TRBV5-1 | CASSSLAGRNTGELFF
TRBV5-1 | CASSLAGTEGDEQYF
TRBV5-3 | CARSGAYNSPLHF
TRBV11-2 | CASSSPRLGYTF
TRBV19 | CASSITNTEAFF